These T cell receptor beta chains were read from a single sample in a study of read filtering for tumor transcriptome and immune sequencing. TCRdb reprocessed the reads with MiXCR, giving one entry per CDR3 protein. The table records 20,000 to 25,000 distinct CDR3 sequences, roughly 19% of them present only once. Sequencing was carried out using a population of CD138-negative cells sorted from bone marrow. The receptors derive from a donor over 35 with multiple myeloma. Each CDR3 is given with its conserved first and last residue. The D gene is left open where the match is weak. A row's size may be missing; if present it is once, few, many or a size class.

.	TRBD2	TRBV19	TRBJ2-1	CASSPGLAERYNEQFF	TGTGCCAGTAGTCCCGGACTAGCGGAGCGCTACAATGAGCAGTTCTTC
many	.	TRBV20-1	TRBJ2-2	CSAREQANGELFF	TGCAGTGCTAGAGAACAGGCTAACGGGGAGCTGTTTTTT
many	TRBD2	TRBV20-1	TRBJ2-1	CSAREAGGNEQFF	TGCAGTGCTAGAGAAGCGGGAGGGAATGAGCAGTTCTTC
many	TRBD2	TRBV29-1	TRBJ2-7	CSASTSGSTYEQYF	TGCAGCGCCTCGACTAGCGGGAGTACCTACGAGCAGTACTTC
.	TRBD1	TRBV12-3/TRBV12-4	TRBJ2-2	CASSPGQKTGELFF	TGTGCCAGCAGTCCGGGACAGAAGACCGGGGAGCTGTTTTTT
medium-sized	TRBD1	TRBV28	TRBJ1-6	CASSGQGFNSPLHF	TGTGCCAGCAGCGGACAGGGCTTTAATTCACCCCTCCACTTT
many	TRBD1	TRBV29-1	TRBJ1-1	CSAGQGADTEAFF	TGCAGCGCAGGACAGGGGGCGGACACTGAAGCTTTCTTT
many	.	TRBV19	TRBJ2-7	CASSIGRGPYEQYF	TGTGCCAGTAGTATAGGAAGGGGTCCGTACGAGCAGTACTTC
many	.	TRBV5-1	TRBJ2-1	CASSLGVLKYNEQFF	TGCGCCAGCAGCTTGGGGGTCCTTAAGTACAATGAGCAGTTCTTC
many	TRBD2	TRBV12-3/TRBV12-4	TRBJ2-1	CASSQTSGSPYNEQFF	TGTGCCAGCAGCCAAACTAGCGGGAGCCCTTACAATGAGCAGTTCTTC
many	.	TRBV7-9	TRBJ2-7	CASTVSGTVPYEQYF	TGTGCCAGCACGGTCTCCGGGACTGTGCCCTACGAGCAGTACTTC
many	.	TRBV24-1	TRBJ1-1	CATSSGPNTEAFF	TGTGCCACCAGTTCCGGGCCGAACACTGAAGCTTTCTTT
many	TRBD2	TRBV5-4	TRBJ2-2	CASSLGTSGDTGELFF	TGTGCCAGCAGCTTGGGGACTAGCGGGGACACCGGGGAGCTGTTTTTT
many	TRBD2	TRBV12-3/TRBV12-4	TRBJ2-5	CASSLNPPTSGTETQYF	TGTGCCAGCAGTCTAAACCCTCCGACTAGCGGGACTGAGACCCAGTACTTC
.	TRBD2	TRBV3-1	TRBJ2-1	CASSQGSGRGSNEQFF	TGTGCCAGCAGCCAAGGAAGCGGGAGAGGGAGCAATGAGCAGTTCTTC
many	.	TRBV19	TRBJ2-3	CASSILRDSDTQYF	TGTGCCAGTAGTATCCTGAGGGATTCAGATACGCAGTATTTT
many	.	TRBV18	TRBJ2-1	CASSPGTYNEQFF	TGTGCCAGCTCACCAGGGACTTACAATGAGCAGTTCTTC
many	.	TRBV5-1	TRBJ2-1	CASSLGGTTYNEQFF	TGCGCCAGCAGCTTAGGCGGAACTACCTACAATGAGCAGTTCTTC
many	.	TRBV20-1	TRBJ2-1	CSARPTGTPNVGEQFF	TGCAGTGCTAGACCGACGGGAACTCCCAACGTCGGGGAGCAGTTCTTC
many	TRBD1	TRBV12-3/TRBV12-4	TRBJ2-3	CASSAPGQVPVLDTQYF	TGTGCCAGCAGTGCCCCCGGACAGGTTCCCGTTCTGGATACGCAGTATTTT
medium-sized	TRBD2	TRBV11-2	TRBJ2-1	CASSLELTSGTNEQFF	TGTGCCAGCAGCTTAGAGTTAACTAGCGGGACAAATGAGCAGTTCTTC
many	.	TRBV9	TRBJ2-7	CASSVGWDGTYEQYF	TGTGCCAGCAGCGTAGGGTGGGACGGGACCTACGAGCAGTACTTC
.	.	TRBV7-3	TRBJ2-3	CASSSLGDTQYF	TGTGCCAGCAGCAGCTTAGGAGATACGCAGTATTTT
few	.	TRBV29-1	TRBJ2-1	CSVEPSESINEQFF	TGCAGCGTTGAACCTAGCGAGAGTATCAATGAGCAGTTCTTC
many	.	TRBV6-5	TRBJ1-2	CASSYSGGGRLYGYTF	TGTGCCAGCAGTTACTCAGGGGGAGGGCGCCTATATGGCTACACCTTC
once	TRBD2	TRBV12-3/TRBV12-4	TRBJ2-1	CASSSQTSGRALEQFF	TGTGCCAGCAGTTCCCAGACTAGCGGGAGGGCCCTTGAGCAGTTCTTC
.	.	TRBV7-2	TRBJ2-1	CASSLAGVSSYHDQFF	TGTGCCAGCAGCTTAGCGGGGGTTTCTTCCTACCATGATCAGTTCTTC
many	.	TRBV11-2	TRBJ1-1	CASSFGLNTEAFF	TGTGCCAGCAGCTTCGGACTGAACACTGAAGCTTTCTTT
many	TRBD2	TRBV19	TRBJ2-2	CASSITSGRARSGELFF	TGTGCCAGTAGTATCACTAGCGGGAGGGCCCGGAGCGGGGAGCTGTTTTTT
many	.	TRBV5-1	TRBJ1-1	CASSQQGRDVNTEAFF	TGCGCCAGCAGCCAACAAGGGCGGGACGTGAACACTGAAGCTTTCTTT
many	.	TRBV7-9	TRBJ1-1	CASRDTGTEAFF	TGTGCCAGCAGAGACACCGGGACTGAAGCTTTCTTT
many	.	TRBV5-1	TRBJ2-7	CASSLQRRDEQYF	TGCGCCAGCAGCCTACAGAGGAGGGACGAGCAGTACTTC
few	.	TRBV7-9	TRBJ2-1	CASSLGLGGTYNEQFF	TGTGCCAGCAGCCTAGGGTTAGGCGGGACGTACAATGAGCAGTTCTTC
many	.	TRBV18	TRBJ2-1	CASSLNHLSDEQFF	TGTGCCAGCTCGCTTAACCATCTTAGCGATGAGCAGTTCTTC
many	TRBD2	TRBV7-8	TRBJ2-3	CASSFRTSGSADTQYF	TGTGCCAGCAGCTTCAGGACTAGCGGGAGCGCAGATACGCAGTATTTT
many	.	TRBV29-1	TRBJ1-1	CSVGDGQLLTEAFF	TGCAGCGTTGGTGACGGACAGCTACTTACTGAAGCTTTCTTT
many	.	TRBV7-3	TRBJ1-1	CASSHLLGTEAFF	TGTGCCAGCAGCCATTTGTTGGGGACTGAAGCTTTCTTT
many	.	TRBV20-1	TRBJ2-1	CSARGTPSMSEQFF	TGCAGTGCTAGAGGGACTCCCTCGATGAGTGAGCAGTTCTTC
many	TRBD2	TRBV20-1	TRBJ2-1	CSARVSSGYNEQFF	TGCAGTGCTAGAGTTTCTAGCGGATACAATGAGCAGTTCTTC
many	TRBD2	TRBV4-1	TRBJ2-2	CASSQEGGAGNTGELFF	TGCGCCAGCAGCCAAGAGGGGGGAGCGGGAAACACCGGGGAGCTGTTTTTT
.	.	TRBV29-1	TRBJ2-1	CSVEDVGRRSYNEQFF	TGCAGCGTTGAAGATGTCGGGAGAAGGTCCTACAATGAGCAGTTCTTC
many	TRBD2	TRBV28	TRBJ2-7	CATETSVAHEQYF	TGTGCCACCGAGACTAGCGTCGCCCACGAGCAGTACTTC
medium-sized	TRBD2	TRBV4-1	TRBJ2-1	CASSQAAGTTLLSYNEQFF	TGCGCCAGCAGCCAAGCAGCCGGGACTACCCTTCTCTCCTACAATGAGCAGTTCTTC
many	.	TRBV5-1	TRBJ2-6	CASSLVNTDSGANVLTF	TGCGCCAGCAGCTTGGTAAATACAGACTCTGGGGCCAACGTCCTGACTTTC
many	.	TRBV28	TRBJ1-5	CASSLELGPLALRNSNQPQHF	TGTGCCAGCAGTTTAGAATTGGGTCCCCTGGCCCTCCGAAATAGCAATCAGCCCCAGCATTTT
many	TRBD1	TRBV23-1	TRBJ1-5	CASSQGTGAVSNQPQHF	TGCGCCAGCAGTCAAGGAACAGGGGCAGTAAGCAATCAGCCCCAGCATTTT
many	.	TRBV30	TRBJ1-1	CAWNRLGLNTEAFF	TGTGCCTGGAATAGGCTCGGCCTGAACACTGAAGCTTTCTTT
many	TRBD2	TRBV29-1	TRBJ2-3	CSVVGGRGDTQYF	TGCAGCGTTGTAGGCGGGAGAGGAGATACGCAGTATTTT
.	.	TRBV25-1	TRBJ2-5	CASSVRANQETQYF	TGTGCCAGCAGTGTCCGGGCAAACCAAGAGACCCAGTACTTC
many	.	TRBV6-1	TRBJ2-1	CASSPQGLVRNEQFF	TGTGCCAGCAGTCCACAGGGTTTGGTTCGTAATGAGCAGTTCTTC
many	TRBD1	TRBV19	TRBJ2-7	CASSGYRDRDHEQYF	TGTGCCAGTAGCGGGTACCGGGACAGGGATCACGAGCAGTACTTC
few	TRBD2	TRBV7-2	TRBJ2-1	CASSLAAGGLNEQFF	TGTGCCAGCAGCTTAGCAGCGGGAGGCTTGAATGAGCAGTTCTTC
many	TRBD2	TRBV6-5	TRBJ2-2	CASSYSQLAGVTGELFF	TGTGCCAGCAGTTACTCGCAACTAGCGGGAGTCACCGGGGAGCTGTTTTTT
.	.	TRBV29-1	TRBJ1-1	CSAHSTVNAEAFF	TGCAGCGCCCACTCGACGGTGAACGCTGAAGCTTTCTTT
many	.	TRBV5-4	TRBJ2-3	CASSRGNTDTQYF	TGTGCCAGCAGCAGAGGAAACACAGATACGCAGTATTTT